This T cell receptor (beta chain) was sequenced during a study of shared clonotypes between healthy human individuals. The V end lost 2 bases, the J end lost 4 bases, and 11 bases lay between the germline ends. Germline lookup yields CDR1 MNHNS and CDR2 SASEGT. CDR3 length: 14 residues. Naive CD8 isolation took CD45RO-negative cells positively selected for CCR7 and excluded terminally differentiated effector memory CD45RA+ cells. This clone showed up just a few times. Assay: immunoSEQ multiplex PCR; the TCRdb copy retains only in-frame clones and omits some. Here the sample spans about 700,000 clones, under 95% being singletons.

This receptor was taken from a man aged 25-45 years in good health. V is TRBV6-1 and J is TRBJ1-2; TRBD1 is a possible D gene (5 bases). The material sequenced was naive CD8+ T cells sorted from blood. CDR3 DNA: TGTGCCAGCAGTGAATTCCCGGGGCCCTATGGCTACACCTTC. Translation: CASSEFPGPYGYTF.